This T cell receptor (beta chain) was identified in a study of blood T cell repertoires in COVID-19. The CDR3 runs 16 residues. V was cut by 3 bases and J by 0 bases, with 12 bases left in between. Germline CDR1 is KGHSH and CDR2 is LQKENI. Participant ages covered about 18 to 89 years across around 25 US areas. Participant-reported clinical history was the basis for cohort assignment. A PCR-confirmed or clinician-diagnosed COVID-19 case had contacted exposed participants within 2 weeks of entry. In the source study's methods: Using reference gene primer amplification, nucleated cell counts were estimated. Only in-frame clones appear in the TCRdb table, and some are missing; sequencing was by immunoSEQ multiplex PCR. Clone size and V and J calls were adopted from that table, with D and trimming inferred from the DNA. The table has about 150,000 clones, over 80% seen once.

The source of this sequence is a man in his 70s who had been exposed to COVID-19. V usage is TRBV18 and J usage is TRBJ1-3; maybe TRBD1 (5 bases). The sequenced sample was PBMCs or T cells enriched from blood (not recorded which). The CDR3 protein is CASSPRRGNSGNTIYF. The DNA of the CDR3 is TGTGCCAGCTCACCCCGGAGGGGAAACTCTGGAAACACCATATATTTT.